These 20 T cell receptor beta chains were all obtained from the same sample, sequenced in a study of T-cell memory formation after mild COVID-19. TCRdb itself ran the 5' RACE reads through MiXCR, one entry per CDR3 protein. This table has fewer than 350,000 distinct CDR3 sequences, 13% to 15% appearing once. The sequencing sample was made of PBMCs or a T cell subset sorted from them (not recorded which). These receptor sequences come from a man aged 18-30 years who had mild COVID-19 (a few samples of this study predate the infection). Cell type and time point are not known.

The rearrangement joins TRBV7-9 to TRBJ2-3; D is ambiguous. Germline assignment: CDR1 SEHNR and CDR2 FQNEAQ (reference sequence). CDR3 length: 12 residues. V lost 5 bases to trimming and J lost 7 bases, with 10 bases between them. As DNA, the CDR3 is TGTGCCAGCAGCCCAGAAGTATATACGCAGTATTTT. The encoded protein is CASSPEVYTQYF.

This clonotype was counted at least ten times. This chain links TRBV7-3 with TRBJ2-1; D is ambiguous. V lost 5 bases and J 10 bases, leaving 18 bases between the germline ends. The CDR3 contains 14 residues. CDR1 SGHTA and CDR2 FQGTGA come from the germline V gene. CDR3 nucleotide sequence: TGTGCCAGCAGCCCCACCCGAGCAGTCGCGGAGCAGTTCTTC. Translated, it gives CASSPTRAVAEQFF.

V usage is TRBV18 and J usage is TRBJ2-2; D gene unclear. There are 11 residues in the CDR3. Trimming left V 2 bases short and J 5 bases short, with 0 bases between. Germline V CDR1 and CDR2: KGHSH, LQKENI. The CDR3 nucleotides read TGTGCCAGCTCACCAACCGGGGAGCTGTTTTTT. Translation gives CASSPTGELFF.

This clonotype has a count of ten or more. The chain is built from TRBV5-1 and TRBJ2-3; 8 bases match TRBD1. Trimming took 3 bases from V and 4 from J; bases not matched to a gene: 7. CDR3 length: 15 amino acids. Germline values: CDR1 SGHRS, CDR2 YFSETQ. The CDR3: CASSWDRSGADTQYF. The CDR3 region has the DNA TGCGCCAGCAGCTGGGACAGGTCTGGGGCAGATACGCAGTATTTT.

The J gene is TRBJ2-1, the V gene TRBV10-3; D might be TRBD2 (6 bases). The CDR3 runs to 15 residues. Germline V gene sequence: CDR1 ENHRY, CDR2 SYGVKD. The V gene lost 4 bases and the J gene lost 10 bases, with 20 bases spanning the gap. The CDR3 reads CAISGPRASDSEQFF. The CDR3 coding sequence is TGTGCCATCAGTGGGCCCAGGGCTAGCGACTCCGAGCAGTTCTTC.

The J gene is TRBJ2-5, the V gene TRBV6-5, with D unresolved. The germline V gene encodes CDR1 MNHEY and CDR2 SVGAGI. V lost 2 bases and J 3 bases, leaving 7 bases between the germline ends. The CDR3 has 13 amino acids. In DNA, the CDR3 is TGTGCCAGCAGTTACAGCGCCGAAGAGACCCAGTACTTC. Amino acids: CASSYSAEETQYF.

The chain recombines TRBV5-1 with TRBJ2-3; D possibly matches TRBD1 or TRBD2 (5 bases each). The germline CDR1 and CDR2 sequences are SGHRS and YFSETQ. With 0 bases removed from V and 0 bases from J, the gap between germline ends came to 11 bases. CDR3 length: 16 residues. The CDR3 reads CASSLGDGISTDTQYF. The CDR3 coding sequence is TGCGCCAGCAGCTTGGGGGACGGGATTAGCACAGATACGCAGTATTTT.

This clonotype was detected only a few times. The rearrangement uses TRBV4-3 and TRBJ1-6; D remains unclear. V lost 4 bases, J lost 7 bases, and 20 bases lay in between. The CDR3 totals 17 residues. Germline V lookup: CDR1 LGHNA, CDR2 YSLEER. This chain's CDR3 is CASSPSESAWTNSPLHF. The CDR3 bases are TGCGCCAGCAGCCCGTCAGAGAGCGCTTGGACCAATTCACCCCTCCACTTT.

The chain is built from TRBV3-1 and TRBJ2-4; D unclear. CDR1 LGHDT and CDR2 YNNKEL come from the germline V gene (reference sequence). Trimming left V 5 bases short and J 3 bases short, with 20 bases between. This CDR3 region has 17 residues. The CDR3 reads CASSKLRVLGNKNIQYF. The DNA of the CDR3 is TGTGCCAGCAGCAAACTCCGAGTCCTTGGGAACAAAAACATTCAGTACTTC.

V is TRBV4-2 and J is TRBJ2-2; D gene unclear. Germline V gene data show CDR1 as LGHNA and CDR2 as YNFKEQ. Between the trimmed V and J ends, which lost 0 bases and 7 bases, there was a span of 6 bases. CDR3 length: 13 amino acids. The CDR3, as DNA: TGTGCCAGCAGCCAAGACTCAAACGGGGAGCTGTTTTTT. This encodes CASSQDSNGELFF.

The V call is TRBV20-1, the J call TRBJ1-1, with a tentative D call TRBD1 (5 bases). V was shortened by 5 bases and J by 10 bases, with 14 bases between the two germline ends. Germline-derived CDR1 and CDR2 are DFQATT and SNEGSKA (reference sequence). The CDR3 is made up of 11 amino acids. CDR3 in amino acids: CSASWGMVAFF. CDR3 in DNA: TGCAGTGCTTCTTGGGGGATGGTAGCTTTCTTT.

The chain is built from TRBV5-1 and TRBJ2-4; D unresolved. The germline V and J ends were trimmed by 3 bases and 3 bases, with 7 bases remaining between them. Germline CDR1 reads SGHRS; CDR2 reads YFSETQ. The CDR3 is 13 amino acids. The CDR3: CASSSLSKNIQYF. In DNA, the CDR3 is TGCGCCAGCAGCTCGCTAAGCAAAAACATTCAGTACTTC.

The genes are TRBV7-9 and TRBJ2-3; 8 nucleotides agree with TRBD2. This CDR3 region has 14 residues. CDR1 SEHNR and CDR2 FQNEAQ come from the germline V gene (reference sequence). Trimming removed 5 bases from V and 4 bases from J; junction bases left unmatched: 5. Here the CDR3 reads CASSGGLGADTQYF. In DNA form, the CDR3 reads TGTGCCAGCAGCGGGGGACTAGGGGCAGATACGCAGTATTTT.

This clonotype was recorded a few times. V gene TRBV4-2 combines with J gene TRBJ2-1; 13 bases are a match to TRBD2. V was clipped by 2 bases and J by 8 bases; unmatched bases: 6. The CDR3 consists of 16 residues. CDR1 is LGHNA, CDR2 YNFKEQ, per germline. This chain's CDR3 is CASSQPLAGGQDEQFF. For the CDR3, the DNA is TGTGCCAGCAGCCAACCACTAGCGGGGGGGCAGGATGAGCAGTTCTTC.

This chain uses TRBV7-6 with TRBJ2-5; a weak D match, TRBD2 (6 bases). This CDR3 spans 13 amino acids. Trimming cost V 5 bases and J 7 bases, with 14 bases left between them. Germline CDR1 SGHVS, CDR2 FNYEAQ. The CDR3 DNA reads as TGTGCCAGCAGCCCCGAGGTGGGGGGGACCCAGTACTTC. Translating it yields CASSPEVGGTQYF.

The J gene is TRBJ1-5, the V gene TRBV5-6, with D uncertain. The CDR3 extends over 14 amino acids. The V gene lost 5 bases and the J gene lost 1 base, with 10 bases spanning the gap. Germline CDR1 SGHDT, CDR2 YYEEEE. CDR3 residues: CASRPAGSNQPQHF. The DNA of the CDR3 is TGTGCCAGCAGGCCTGCCGGAAGCAATCAGCCCCAGCATTTT.

This clonotype has at least ten counts. The chain carries TRBV10-3 and TRBJ2-2; D is unresolved. V was trimmed by 8 bases and J by 6 bases, leaving 7 bases between them. Germline V gene sequence: CDR1 ENHRY, CDR2 SYGVKD. This CDR3 contains 11 residues. The CDR3 spells CAIPIAGELFF. The CDR3 DNA reads TGTGCCATCCCCATCGCCGGGGAGCTGTTTTTT.

The J gene is TRBJ2-4, the V gene TRBV6-1; D call uncertain. With 2 bases removed from V and 0 bases from J, the gap between germline ends came to 11 bases. Germline CDR1 reads MNHNS; CDR2 reads SASEGT. The CDR3 consists of 16 residues. The CDR3 DNA reads TGTGCCAGCAGTGAAAGGGTCTTGCTAGCCAAAAACATTCAGTACTTC. Translated: CASSERVLLAKNIQYF.

In its sample, this clonotype was seen a few times. The rearrangement joins TRBV12-3 or TRBV12-4 to TRBJ1-1, with D perhaps matching TRBD1 (6 bases). V dropped 9 bases and J dropped 1 base, with 12 bases sitting between them. The CDR3 consists of 13 residues. This CDR3 reads CASGWGRNTEAFF. In DNA, the CDR3 is TGTGCCAGTGGATGGGGGCGGAACACTGAAGCTTTCTTT.

This chain links TRBV10-3 with TRBJ1-1; D ambiguous. Germline V CDR1 and CDR2: ENHRY, SYGVKD. The CDR3 is made up of 12 amino acids. Between the trimmed V and J ends, which lost 6 bases and 0 bases, there was a span of 5 bases. CDR3 nucleotide sequence: TGTGCCATCAGAACATTGAACACTGAAGCTTTCTTT. It specifies CAIRTLNTEAFF.